Listed below are T cell receptor beta chains from one sample, sequenced in a study of memory CD4+ T cells and cytomegalovirus serostatus. Sequencing was performed with immunoSEQ multiplex PCR; in TCRdb, only in-frame clones are kept and a portion is missing. The profile shows some 41,000 clones, around 79% of them singletons. The sequenced sample was memory CD4+ T cells from blood. Receptors were obtained from an adult in good health and CMV-seronegative. Each CDR3 is given with its conserved first and last residue. A D gene is named only where the DNA matches it firmly. The size of a clone is reported for some rows only, either as once, few or many, or as a class for expanded clones.

j_gene: TRBJ1-2; v_gene: TRBV19; d_gene: TRBD1; abundance: NA; CDR3aa: CASREGQGNFYGYTF; CDR3nt: TGTGCCAGTAGGGAGGGACAGGGGAACTTCTATGGCTACACCTTC
j_gene: TRBJ2-4; v_gene: TRBV2; d_gene: NA; abundance: NA; CDR3aa: CASSYPGGGKNIQYF; CDR3nt: TGTGCCAGCAGTTACCCTGGGGGTGGCAAAAACATTCAGTACTTC
j_gene: TRBJ2-1; v_gene: TRBV2; d_gene: TRBD1; abundance: NA; CDR3aa: CASSVGQVHEQFF; CDR3nt: TGTGCCAGCAGTGTAGGACAGGTCCATGAGCAGTTCTTC
j_gene: TRBJ1-6; v_gene: TRBV10-3; d_gene: NA; abundance: NA; CDR3aa: CAIRKSIGSPLHF; CDR3nt: TGTGCCATCAGGAAGAGTATCGGTTCACCCCTCCACTTT
j_gene: TRBJ1-3; v_gene: TRBV9; d_gene: NA; abundance: NA; CDR3aa: CASSAALGATGNTIYF; CDR3nt: TGTGCCAGCAGCGCAGCCCTCGGGGCGACTGGAAACACCATATATTTT
j_gene: TRBJ1-1; v_gene: TRBV7-9; d_gene: NA; abundance: NA; CDR3aa: CASSSTSGGTEAFF; CDR3nt: TGTGCCAGCAGCTCAACCTCCGGGGGGACAGAAGCTTTCTTT
j_gene: TRBJ1-3; v_gene: TRBV11-3; d_gene: NA; abundance: NA; CDR3aa: CASSQRGVRNTIYF; CDR3nt: TGTGCCAGCAGCCAGCGGGGTGTTCGGAACACCATATATTTT
j_gene: TRBJ2-3; v_gene: TRBV6-1; d_gene: TRBD1; abundance: NA; CDR3aa: CASVQGGSRTQYF; CDR3nt: TGTGCCAGCGTACAGGGGGGCTCCCGTACGCAGTATTTT
j_gene: TRBJ2-6; v_gene: TRBV19; d_gene: NA; abundance: NA; CDR3aa: CASSSLLSLANVLTF; CDR3nt: TGTGCCAGTAGTTCCCTTCTTTCTTTGGCCAACGTCCTGACTTTC
j_gene: TRBJ2-3; v_gene: TRBV5-3; d_gene: NA; abundance: NA; CDR3aa: CARSQNTDTQYF; CDR3nt: TGTGCCAGAAGCCAAAATACAGATACGCAGTATTTT
j_gene: TRBJ1-5; v_gene: TRBV12-5; d_gene: TRBD1; abundance: NA; CDR3aa: CASGSQGAGEPQHF; CDR3nt: TGTGCTAGTGGTTCCCAGGGGGCCGGGGAGCCCCAGCATTTT
j_gene: TRBJ2-7; v_gene: TRBV7-9; d_gene: NA; abundance: NA; CDR3aa: CASSFVWGKDEQYF; CDR3nt: TGTGCCAGCAGCTTTGTGTGGGGCAAAGACGAGCAGTACTTC
j_gene: TRBJ1-5; v_gene: TRBV5-4; d_gene: NA; abundance: NA; CDR3aa: CASSLDVNQPQHF; CDR3nt: TGTGCCAGCAGCTTGGATGTTAATCAGCCCCAGCATTTT
j_gene: TRBJ1-2; v_gene: TRBV6-5; d_gene: NA; abundance: NA; CDR3aa: CASRDGLGYGYTF; CDR3nt: TGTGCCAGCAGAGATGGACTCGGCTATGGCTACACCTTC
j_gene: TRBJ1-1; v_gene: TRBV11-3; d_gene: NA; abundance: NA; CDR3aa: CASSHGSTEAFF; CDR3nt: TGTGCCAGCAGCCACGGGAGCACTGAAGCTTTCTTT
j_gene: TRBJ2-1; v_gene: TRBV4-3; d_gene: NA; abundance: NA; CDR3aa: CASSQRGLSRVSSYNEQFF; CDR3nt: TGCGCCAGCAGCCAAAGGGGCCTCTCCCGCGTTAGCTCCTACAATGAGCAGTTCTTC
j_gene: TRBJ1-2; v_gene: TRBV19; d_gene: TRBD1; abundance: NA; CDR3aa: CASSYGRQGASNYGYTF; CDR3nt: TGTGCCAGTAGTTACGGGCGACAGGGGGCATCTAACTATGGCTACACCTTC
j_gene: TRBJ1-2; v_gene: TRBV14; d_gene: TRBD1; abundance: NA; CDR3aa: CASSRSGTGGNYGYTF; CDR3nt: TGTGCCAGCAGCCGATCCGGGACAGGGGGCAACTATGGCTACACCTTC
j_gene: TRBJ2-2; v_gene: TRBV6-5; d_gene: NA; abundance: NA; CDR3aa: CASKIRTQNTGELFF; CDR3nt: TGTGCCAGCAAGATACGGACACAGAACACCGGGGAGCTGTTTTTT
j_gene: TRBJ1-6; v_gene: TRBV5-4; d_gene: TRBD1; abundance: NA; CDR3aa: CASSLTPGGSGSPLHF; CDR3nt: TGTGCCAGCAGCTTGACGCCAGGGGGCTCGGGTTCACCCCTCCACTTT
j_gene: TRBJ1-4; v_gene: TRBV5-1; d_gene: TRBD1; abundance: NA; CDR3aa: CASRLQGAENEKLFF; CDR3nt: TGCGCCAGCAGGCTACAGGGGGCCGAAAATGAAAAACTGTTTTTT
j_gene: TRBJ1-6; v_gene: TRBV7-9; d_gene: NA; abundance: NA; CDR3aa: CASSLLVTHSPLHF; CDR3nt: TGTGCCAGCAGCTTACTTGTGACACATTCACCCCTCCACTTT
j_gene: TRBJ2-2; v_gene: TRBV2; d_gene: NA; abundance: NA; CDR3aa: CASGRGDTGELFF; CDR3nt: TGTGCCTCCGGGAGAGGGGACACCGGGGAGCTGTTTTTT
j_gene: TRBJ1-1; v_gene: TRBV2; d_gene: NA; abundance: few; CDR3aa: CASGGDGNTEAFF; CDR3nt: TGTGCCAGCGGAGGGGATGGAAACACTGAAGCTTTCTTT
j_gene: TRBJ2-1; v_gene: TRBV5-1; d_gene: TRBD2; abundance: NA; CDR3aa: CASTGGVTSYNEQFF; CDR3nt: TGCGCCAGCACCGGGGGGGTAACATCCTACAATGAGCAGTTCTTC
j_gene: TRBJ1-2; v_gene: TRBV5-6; d_gene: NA; abundance: NA; CDR3aa: CASRVPGFSGYTF; CDR3nt: TGTGCCAGCAGAGTGCCGGGGTTTAGCGGCTACACCTTC
j_gene: TRBJ2-3; v_gene: TRBV9; d_gene: NA; abundance: NA; CDR3aa: CASSVVSSTDTQYF; CDR3nt: TGTGCCAGCAGCGTAGTTAGCAGCACAGATACGCAGTATTTT
j_gene: TRBJ1-4; v_gene: TRBV4-3; d_gene: NA; abundance: NA; CDR3aa: CASSPARGIEKLFF; CDR3nt: TGCGCCAGCAGCCCAGCCAGGGGTATCGAAAAACTGTTTTTT
j_gene: TRBJ2-5; v_gene: TRBV4-3; d_gene: NA; abundance: NA; CDR3aa: CASSHGGRETQYF; CDR3nt: TGCGCCAGCAGCCATGGGGGTAGAGAGACCCAGTACTTC
j_gene: TRBJ1-2; v_gene: TRBV6-5; d_gene: NA; abundance: NA; CDR3aa: CASSINRRYGYTF; CDR3nt: TGTGCCAGCAGTATTAACCGACGTTATGGCTACACCTTC
j_gene: TRBJ2-3; v_gene: TRBV5-6; d_gene: TRBD1; abundance: NA; CDR3aa: CASSLVGQGAGDTQYF; CDR3nt: TGTGCCAGCAGCTTGGTAGGACAGGGGGCTGGAGATACGCAGTATTTT
j_gene: TRBJ2-3; v_gene: TRBV20-1; d_gene: NA; abundance: NA; CDR3aa: CSATISDTQYF; CDR3nt: TGCAGTGCAACAATCTCAGATACGCAGTATTTT
j_gene: TRBJ2-3; v_gene: TRBV18; d_gene: NA; abundance: NA; CDR3aa: CASSPPRGLNTDTQYF; CDR3nt: TGTGCCAGCTCACCACCCCGGGGGCTAAACACAGATACGCAGTATTTT
j_gene: TRBJ2-1; v_gene: TRBV7-9; d_gene: TRBD2; abundance: NA; CDR3aa: CASSLGIERGGYGEQFF; CDR3nt: TGTGCCAGCAGCTTGGGAATTGAGCGGGGGGGCTACGGTGAGCAGTTCTTC
j_gene: TRBJ2-2; v_gene: TRBV6-5; d_gene: TRBD1; abundance: NA; CDR3aa: CASSYTGGSNTGELFF; CDR3nt: TGTGCCAGCAGTTACACAGGGGGATCAAACACCGGGGAGCTGTTTTTT
j_gene: TRBJ2-6; v_gene: TRBV6-1; d_gene: NA; abundance: few; CDR3aa: CASRRDGSNVLTF; CDR3nt: TGTGCCAGCAGAAGGGACGGTTCAAACGTCCTGACTTTC
j_gene: TRBJ2-7; v_gene: TRBV7-8; d_gene: NA; abundance: NA; CDR3aa: CASSFGNRRSPVQYF; CDR3nt: TGTGCCAGCAGCTTTGGAAATCGGAGATCCCCCGTGCAGTACTTC
j_gene: TRBJ1-6; v_gene: TRBV5-4; d_gene: TRBD1; abundance: NA; CDR3aa: CASSQRTGGNSPLHF; CDR3nt: TGTGCCAGCAGCCAGCGGACAGGGGGAAATTCACCCCTCCACTTT
j_gene: TRBJ2-5; v_gene: TRBV30; d_gene: NA; abundance: once; CDR3aa: CAWEVSETQYF; CDR3nt: TGTGCCTGGGAAGTGTCGGAGACCCAGTACTTC
j_gene: TRBJ2-7; v_gene: TRBV9; d_gene: NA; abundance: NA; CDR3aa: CASSVSQGGEQYF; CDR3nt: TGTGCCAGCAGCGTTTCACAGGGTGGCGAGCAGTACTTC
j_gene: TRBJ1-4; v_gene: TRBV4-3; d_gene: NA; abundance: medium-sized; CDR3aa: CASSQVRPHLFATNEKLFF; CDR3nt: TGCGCCAGCAGCCAAGTACGACCTCACCTATTTGCAACTAATGAAAAACTGTTTTTT
j_gene: TRBJ1-1; v_gene: TRBV2; d_gene: NA; abundance: few; CDR3aa: CASSESAYTEAFF; CDR3nt: TGTGCCAGCAGTGAAAGTGCTTACACTGAAGCTTTCTTT
j_gene: TRBJ1-4; v_gene: TRBV7-2; d_gene: TRBD1; abundance: NA; CDR3aa: CASSPDRVNEKLFF; CDR3nt: TGTGCCAGCAGCCCCGACAGGGTTAATGAAAAACTGTTTTTT
j_gene: TRBJ2-1; v_gene: TRBV29-1; d_gene: TRBD2; abundance: NA; CDR3aa: CSVERTSFNEQFF; CDR3nt: TGCAGCGTTGAACGGACTAGTTTCAATGAGCAGTTCTTC
j_gene: TRBJ2-7; v_gene: TRBV11-2; d_gene: TRBD2; abundance: NA; CDR3aa: CASSPTSGGPTRSSYEQYF; CDR3nt: TGTGCCAGCAGCCCTACTAGCGGGGGTCCTACTAGGAGCTCCTACGAGCAGTACTTC
j_gene: TRBJ1-1; v_gene: TRBV7-2; d_gene: NA; abundance: NA; CDR3aa: CASSAGTLEAFF; CDR3nt: TGTGCCAGCAGCGCCGGGACACTTGAAGCTTTCTTT
j_gene: TRBJ1-1; v_gene: TRBV2; d_gene: NA; abundance: NA; CDR3aa: CASSGRWEREAFF; CDR3nt: TGTGCCAGCAGTGGACGTTGGGAAAGAGAAGCTTTCTTT
j_gene: TRBJ1-2; v_gene: TRBV4-1; d_gene: NA; abundance: NA; CDR3aa: CASSQIGGQYSYGYTF; CDR3nt: TGCGCCAGCAGCCAAATCGGAGGACAGTACAGTTATGGCTACACCTTC
j_gene: TRBJ1-1; v_gene: TRBV5-1; d_gene: NA; abundance: NA; CDR3aa: CASGMGMMNTEAFF; CDR3nt: TGCGCCAGCGGAATGGGGATGATGAACACTGAAGCTTTCTTT
j_gene: TRBJ2-3; v_gene: TRBV9; d_gene: NA; abundance: NA; CDR3aa: CASSVAPSIRDTQYF; CDR3nt: TGTGCCAGCAGCGTAGCTCCGTCTATACGGGATACGCAGTATTTT
j_gene: TRBJ2-7; v_gene: TRBV5-1; d_gene: NA; abundance: NA; CDR3aa: CASSLGEEYEQYF; CDR3nt: TGCGCCAGCAGCTTGGGGGAAGAGTACGAGCAGTACTTC
j_gene: TRBJ1-2; v_gene: TRBV18; d_gene: NA; abundance: once; CDR3aa: CASSRVDRQPNYGYTF; CDR3nt: TGTGCCAGCTCACGGGTAGACCGACAACCTAACTATGGCTACACCTTC
j_gene: TRBJ2-7; v_gene: TRBV7-2; d_gene: NA; abundance: once; CDR3aa: CASSFDSSYEQYF; CDR3nt: TGTGCCAGCAGCTTTGACTCATCCTACGAGCAGTACTTC
j_gene: TRBJ1-1; v_gene: TRBV1; d_gene: NA; abundance: NA; CDR3aa: CTSPEGGTNTEAFF; CDR3nt: TGCACCAGCCCCGAAGGGGGGACCAACACTGAAGCTTTCTTT